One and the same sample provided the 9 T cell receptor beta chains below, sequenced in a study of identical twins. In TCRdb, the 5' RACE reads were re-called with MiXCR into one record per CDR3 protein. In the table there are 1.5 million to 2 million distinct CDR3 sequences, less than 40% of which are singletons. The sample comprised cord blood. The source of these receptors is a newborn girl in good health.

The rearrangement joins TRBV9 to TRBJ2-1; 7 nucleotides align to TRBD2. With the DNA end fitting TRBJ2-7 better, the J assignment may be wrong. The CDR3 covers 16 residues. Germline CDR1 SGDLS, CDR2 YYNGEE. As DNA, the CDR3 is TGTGCCAGCAGCGCCTCTAGCGGCAGCTCCTACAATGAGCAGTACTTC. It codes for CASSASSGSSYNEQYF.

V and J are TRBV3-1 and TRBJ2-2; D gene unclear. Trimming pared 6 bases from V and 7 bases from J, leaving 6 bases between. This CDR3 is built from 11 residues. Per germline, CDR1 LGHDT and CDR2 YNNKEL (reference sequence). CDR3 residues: CASSAYGELFF. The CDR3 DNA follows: TGTGCCAGCAGTGCGTACGGGGAGCTGTTTTTT.

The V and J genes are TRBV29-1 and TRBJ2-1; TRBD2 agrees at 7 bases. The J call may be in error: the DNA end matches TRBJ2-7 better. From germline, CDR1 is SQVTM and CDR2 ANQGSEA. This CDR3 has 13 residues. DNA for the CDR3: TGCAGCGTTAGCGGGGCCTTTAACAATGAGCAGTACTTC. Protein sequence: CSVSGAFNNEQYF.

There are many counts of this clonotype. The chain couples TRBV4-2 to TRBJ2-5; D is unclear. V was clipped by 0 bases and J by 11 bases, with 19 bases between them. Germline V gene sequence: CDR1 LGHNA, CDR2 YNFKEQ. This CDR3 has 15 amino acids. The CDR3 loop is CASSQEIPAFFKQYF. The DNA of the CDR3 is TGTGCCAGCAGCCAAGAAATCCCTGCGTTTTTTAAGCAGTACTTC.

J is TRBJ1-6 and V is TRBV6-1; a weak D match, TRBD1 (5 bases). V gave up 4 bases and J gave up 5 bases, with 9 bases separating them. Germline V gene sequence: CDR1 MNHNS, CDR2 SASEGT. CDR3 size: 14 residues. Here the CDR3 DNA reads TGTGCCAGCAGTGTCGGGGACGATAATTCACCCCTCCACTTT. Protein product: CASSVGDDNSPLHF.

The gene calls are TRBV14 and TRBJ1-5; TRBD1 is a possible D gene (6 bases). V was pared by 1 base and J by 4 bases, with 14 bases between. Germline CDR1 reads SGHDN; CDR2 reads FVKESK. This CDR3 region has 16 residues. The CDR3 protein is CASSQVSGALNQPQHF. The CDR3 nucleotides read TGTGCCAGCAGCCAAGTGTCAGGGGCCCTTAATCAGCCCCAGCATTTT. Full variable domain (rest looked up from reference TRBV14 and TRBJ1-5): EAGVTQFPSHSVIEKGQTVTLRCDPISGHDNLYWYRRVMGKEIKFLLHFVKESKQDESGMPNNRFLAERTGGTYSTLKVQPAELEDSGVYFCASSQVSGALNQPQHFGDGTRLSIL.

The CDR3 loop is CASSFTPGALYNEQFF. The CDR3 region has the DNA TGTGCCAGCAGCTTTACTCCGGGGGCTCTTTACAATGAGCAGTTCTTC. The chain couples TRBV7-9 to TRBJ2-1; D is tentatively TRBD1 or TRBD2 (6 bases each). CDR3 length: 16 amino acids. In germline, CDR1 is SEHNR, CDR2 FQNEAQ (reference sequence). Trimming pared 3 bases from V and 4 bases from J, leaving 16 bases between.

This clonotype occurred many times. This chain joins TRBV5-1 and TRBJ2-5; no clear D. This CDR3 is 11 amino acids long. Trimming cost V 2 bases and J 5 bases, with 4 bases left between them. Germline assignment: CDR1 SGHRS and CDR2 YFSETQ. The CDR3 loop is CASSFSETQYF. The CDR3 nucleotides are TGCGCCAGCAGCTTCAGCGAGACCCAGTACTTC.

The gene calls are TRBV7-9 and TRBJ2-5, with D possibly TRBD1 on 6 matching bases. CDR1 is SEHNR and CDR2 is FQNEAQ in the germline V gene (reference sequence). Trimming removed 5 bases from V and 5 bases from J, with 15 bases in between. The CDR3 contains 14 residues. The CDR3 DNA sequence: TGTGCCAGCAGCCGAGACAGGAGTGGGGAGACCCAGTACTTC. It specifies CASSRDRSGETQYF.